This T cell receptor (beta chain) came from a study of glioma-infiltrating T cells after dendritic cell vaccination. In the study overall: Three intradermal dendritic cell vaccine injections were given every two weeks.

This CDR3 is 15 amino acids long. The V and J ends lost 7 bases and 2 bases, in that order; junction bases with no gene match: 5. Germline V gene lookup returns CDR1 KGHSH and CDR2 LQKENI. Clones were sequenced by immunoSEQ multiplex PCR, and TCRdb holds only the in-frame ones, with some missing. The sample shows around 96,000 clones, 79% of them seen only once. The receptor was isolated from a human donor with glioblastoma. Material: blood, obtained before dendritic cell vaccination. The chain has TRBV18 and TRBJ2-6; 7 nucleotides align to TRBD1. The CDR3 spells CASFKGGAGANVLTF. The CDR3 DNA reads TGTGCCAGCTTTAAAGGGGGCGCTGGGGCCAACGTCCTGACTTTC.